A single T cell receptor beta chain is shown here with its context. Its cognate antigen is unknown. Some clones are missing from TCRdb's copy, which holds only in-frame ones; the method was immunoSEQ multiplex PCR. The data contain some 20,000 clones, about 65% of them singletons. The CDR3 has 16 residues. From germline, CDR1 is LNHDA and CDR2 SQIVND (reference sequence). Trimming removed 6 bases from V and 3 bases from J, with 21 bases in between. This specimen belongs to a study of somatic mutations in cytotoxic T cells in rheumatoid arthritis. Study context: Blood from the patient (roughly 30 ml EDTA) was drawn right after diagnosis, pretreatment. Among the T-cell populations stained with V beta antibodies, some were separated by flow sorting at nearly 100% purity, including V beta1+ cells whose TCRB was sequenced.

Whole-study findings and limits: Among approximately 60 patients, about eight showed a largest CD8+ clone that surpassed 20% of CD8+ cells.

Material for sequencing was CD8+ T cells sorted from blood. This TCR was sampled from an adult with rheumatoid arthritis. The chain is built from TRBV19 and TRBJ2-7; D could derive from TRBD1 or TRBD2 (6 bases each). The chain's CDR3 is CASSTTFRGAIYEQYF. The CDR3 DNA reads TGTGCCAGTAGCACAACCTTTAGGGGGGCAATCTACGAGCAGTACTTC.